This T cell receptor (beta chain) was captured in a study of T-cell memory formation after mild COVID-19. Study summary: TCR clusters mostly belonged to single donors. The study's findings and limits: Clones contracting day 15 to 85 were balanced CD4/CD8; later expanders leaned CD4+. The main location of contracting CD4+ clones was CM and EM, and that of contracting CD8+ clones was EMRA.

With regard to this clonotype: The antigen remains undetermined.

Amplification by 5'RACE using constant-segment primers produced TCR alpha and TCR beta cDNA libraries that carried sample barcodes and UMIs. MiXCR, applied by TCRdb to the 5' RACE reads, yields one record per CDR3 protein. The data hold approximately 260,000 distinct CDR3 sequences, with about a sixth observed a single time. The germline CDR1 and CDR2 sequences are MNHEY and SMNVEV (reference sequence). The CDR3 consists of 13 residues. V gave up 0 bases and J gave up 7 bases, with 9 bases separating them. The sequenced sample was PBMCs or a T cell subset sorted from them (not recorded which). The chain carries TRBV27 and TRBJ1-2, with a weak D call TRBD1 (6 bases). The clonotype comes from a man younger than 35 who had mild COVID-19 (a few samples of this study predate the infection). Cell type and time point are not known. The CDR3 bases are TGTGCCAGCAGTTTATCCGTAGGGGGTGGCTACACCTTC. Translating gives CASSLSVGGGYTF.